This T cell receptor beta chain appears in the sequencing data of a study of shared clonotypes between healthy human individuals. For the study at large: Every donor yielded three CD4 naive, three CD4 memory, two CD8 naive and one CD8 memory plate. Study-level points and caveats: Non-shared clonotypes displayed generation probabilities falling below those of clonotypes present in all four donors. Since donors were few, the genetic and exposure-history diversity represented was limited.

The sample holds many counts of this clone. What it binds is unknown. CDR3 length: 15 amino acids. V lost 0 bases to trimming and J lost 6 bases; unmatched junction nucleotides: 6. Nashville, Tennessee was home to all donors, who were Caucasian adults. The protocol was immunoSEQ multiplex PCR, while the TCRdb copy is restricted to in-frame clones and leaves out a portion. The repertoire has around 100,000 clones, less than 75% of them found once; the top ten carry about 25%. The sequence derives from a woman between 25 and 40 years old in good health. Sequenced material: memory CD8+ T cells sorted from blood. The subset here: CD45RO+ cells pooled with CCR7-negative TemRA cells. The chain joins TRBV5-3 to TRBJ1-5; 7 positions match TRBD1. TRBV5-3 is filed as an ORF, its function uncertain. CDR3 in amino acids: CARSLDRQGGQPQHF. The CDR3 DNA reads TGTGCCAGAAGCTTGGATAGGCAGGGGGGTCAGCCCCAGCATTTT.